This is a list of T cell receptor beta chains from one sample in a study of T cells in Graves' hyperthyroidism and ophthalmopathy. TCRdb fed the multiplex PCR reads into MiXCR, producing one record per CDR3 protein. The sample lists around 540,000 distinct CDR3 sequences; approximately 16% were seen once. Material: blood. The receptors were sampled from a woman in her 30s with Graves' ophthalmopathy. Each CDR3 is given with its conserved first and last residue. D genes are given only for firm matches. Where a row states a size, it is once, few, many or the class of an expanded clone; other rows omit it.

v_call: TRBV4-3
d_call: NA
j_call: TRBJ2-3
clone_size: NA
cdr3_aa: CASSQLTADTQYF
cdr3_nt: TGCGCCAGCAGCCAATTAACGGCAGATACGCAGTATTTT

v_call: TRBV5-1
d_call: TRBD2
j_call: TRBJ2-1
clone_size: many
cdr3_aa: CASSWGLAGVYDEQFF
cdr3_nt: TGCGCCAGCAGCTGGGGACTAGCGGGAGTTTATGATGAGCAGTTCTTC

v_call: TRBV5-6
d_call: TRBD2
j_call: TRBJ2-7
clone_size: NA
cdr3_aa: CASSIGGLAGRVYEQYF
cdr3_nt: TGTGCCAGCAGCATAGGAGGACTAGCGGGAAGAGTCTACGAGCAGTACTTC

v_call: TRBV20-1
d_call: TRBD2
j_call: TRBJ2-1
clone_size: many
cdr3_aa: CSARDGSGINNEQFF
cdr3_nt: TGCAGTGCTAGAGACGGTAGCGGGATAAACAATGAGCAGTTCTTC

v_call: TRBV2
d_call: TRBD1
j_call: TRBJ2-1
clone_size: NA
cdr3_aa: CASSRDSPPFF
cdr3_nt: TGTGCCAGCAGCCGGGACAGCCCCCCGTTCTTC

v_call: TRBV2
d_call: NA
j_call: TRBJ1-2
clone_size: many
cdr3_aa: CASSDVREATYGYTF
cdr3_nt: TGTGCCAGCAGTGATGTGCGGGAAGCGACCTATGGCTACACCTTC

v_call: TRBV28
d_call: TRBD2
j_call: TRBJ2-3
clone_size: few
cdr3_aa: CASSLGGIVDTQYF
cdr3_nt: TGTGCCAGCAGTTTGGGGGGGATTGTGGATACGCAGTATTTT

v_call: TRBV28
d_call: NA
j_call: TRBJ1-1
clone_size: many
cdr3_aa: CASSSPGIRNTEAFF
cdr3_nt: TGTGCCAGCAGTTCCCCTGGTATAAGGAACACTGAAGCTTTCTTT

v_call: TRBV5-6
d_call: NA
j_call: TRBJ2-5
clone_size: once
cdr3_aa: CASSLVSRGLYQETQYF
cdr3_nt: TGTGCCAGCAGCTTGGTATCGAGGGGACTTTACCAAGAGACCCAGTACTTC

v_call: TRBV7-2
d_call: NA
j_call: TRBJ2-2
clone_size: many
cdr3_aa: CASSLIGELFF
cdr3_nt: TGTGCCAGCAGCTTAATCGGGGAGCTGTTTTTT

v_call: TRBV5-1
d_call: NA
j_call: TRBJ2-2
clone_size: NA
cdr3_aa: CASSLEQGLLNTGELFF
cdr3_nt: TGCGCCAGCAGCTTGGAACAGGGTCTTTTGAACACCGGGGAGCTGTTTTTT

v_call: TRBV6-1
d_call: NA
j_call: TRBJ2-2
clone_size: many
cdr3_aa: CASSEILSSYTGELFF
cdr3_nt: TGTGCCAGCAGTGAAATTTTAAGCAGTTACACCGGGGAGCTGTTTTTT

v_call: TRBV6-2/TRBV6-3
d_call: NA
j_call: TRBJ1-1
clone_size: NA
cdr3_aa: CASRPWQGNTEAFF
cdr3_nt: TGTGCCAGCAGGCCGTGGCAGGGGAACACTGAAGCTTTCTTT

v_call: TRBV19
d_call: NA
j_call: TRBJ2-1
clone_size: NA
cdr3_aa: CASSIVEQGPNEQFF
cdr3_nt: TGTGCCAGTAGTATAGTGGAGCAGGGCCCCAATGAGCAGTTCTTC

v_call: TRBV27
d_call: TRBD2
j_call: TRBJ2-1
clone_size: few
cdr3_aa: CASSLTSGSSYNEQFF
cdr3_nt: TGTGCCAGCAGTTTAACTAGCGGGAGCTCCTACAATGAGCAGTTCTTC

v_call: TRBV28
d_call: NA
j_call: TRBJ2-5
clone_size: NA
cdr3_aa: CASSSRGEWETQYF
cdr3_nt: TGTGCCAGCAGCTCCAGGGGGGAATGGGAGACCCAGTACTTC

v_call: TRBV4-2
d_call: TRBD2
j_call: TRBJ2-2
clone_size: NA
cdr3_aa: CASSQESLSGSANTGELFF
cdr3_nt: TGTGCCAGCAGCCAAGAATCCCTTAGCGGGAGCGCGAACACCGGGGAGCTGTTTTTT

v_call: TRBV7-3
d_call: TRBD2
j_call: TRBJ2-5
clone_size: NA
cdr3_aa: CASSLRLAGIKTQYF
cdr3_nt: TGTGCCAGCAGCTTACGGCTAGCGGGAATAAAGACCCAGTACTTC

v_call: TRBV4-1
d_call: NA
j_call: TRBJ2-3
clone_size: few
cdr3_aa: CASSPFLDGDTQYF
cdr3_nt: TGCGCCAGCAGCCCGTTCTTGGACGGAGATACGCAGTATTTT

v_call: TRBV20-1
d_call: NA
j_call: TRBJ1-2
clone_size: NA
cdr3_aa: CSARPGHGSYRGYTF
cdr3_nt: TGCAGTGCTAGGCCGGGACATGGTTCTTATCGTGGCTACACCTTC

v_call: TRBV20-1
d_call: NA
j_call: TRBJ1-1
clone_size: many
cdr3_aa: CSARDQGGRTEAFF
cdr3_nt: TGCAGTGCTAGAGATCAAGGGGGTAGAACTGAAGCTTTCTTT

v_call: TRBV28
d_call: NA
j_call: TRBJ2-1
clone_size: many
cdr3_aa: CASLDTGRNNEQFF
cdr3_nt: TGTGCCAGCCTTGATACAGGGAGGAACAATGAGCAGTTCTTC

v_call: TRBV5-1
d_call: TRBD2
j_call: TRBJ2-1
clone_size: NA
cdr3_aa: CASSLVAGANEQFF
cdr3_nt: TGCGCCAGCAGCTTGGTAGCGGGAGCGAATGAGCAGTTCTTC

v_call: TRBV20-1
d_call: TRBD2
j_call: TRBJ2-1
clone_size: NA
cdr3_aa: CSAQSGRLYNEQFF
cdr3_nt: TGCAGTGCCCAGAGCGGGAGGTTGTACAATGAGCAGTTCTTC

v_call: TRBV11-2
d_call: TRBD1
j_call: TRBJ2-7
clone_size: many
cdr3_aa: CASSPLTGVDEQYF
cdr3_nt: TGTGCCAGCAGCCCACTGACAGGGGTGGACGAGCAGTACTTC

v_call: TRBV9
d_call: TRBD2
j_call: TRBJ2-1
clone_size: NA
cdr3_aa: CTSSLASGLSNEQFF
cdr3_nt: TGTACCAGCAGCTTGGCTAGCGGCCTATCCAATGAGCAGTTCTTC

v_call: TRBV20-1
d_call: TRBD1
j_call: TRBJ1-2
clone_size: few
cdr3_aa: CSARTGSDYGYTF
cdr3_nt: TGCAGTGCTAGGACAGGGTCTGACTATGGCTACACCTTC

v_call: TRBV6-1
d_call: TRBD2
j_call: TRBJ2-5
clone_size: few
cdr3_aa: CASTRGTSGRALETQYF
cdr3_nt: TGTGCCAGCACCAGGGGGACTAGCGGGAGGGCCTTGGAGACCCAGTACTTC

v_call: TRBV29-1
d_call: NA
j_call: TRBJ2-7
clone_size: many
cdr3_aa: CSVGGLTEQYF
cdr3_nt: TGCAGCGTTGGGGGTCTTACGGAGCAGTACTTC

v_call: TRBV30
d_call: TRBD1
j_call: TRBJ1-2
clone_size: many
cdr3_aa: CAWINWDRTNYGYTF
cdr3_nt: TGTGCCTGGATAAACTGGGACAGAACTAACTATGGCTACACCTTC

v_call: TRBV24-1
d_call: NA
j_call: TRBJ2-7
clone_size: NA
cdr3_aa: CATSDLIYEQYF
cdr3_nt: TGTGCCACCAGTGATTTGATTTACGAGCAGTACTTC

v_call: TRBV14
d_call: NA
j_call: TRBJ1-4
clone_size: NA
cdr3_aa: CASSRITDEKLFF
cdr3_nt: TGTGCCAGCAGCCGCATAACAGATGAAAAACTGTTTTTT

v_call: TRBV7-2
d_call: NA
j_call: TRBJ2-3
clone_size: many
cdr3_aa: CASSFNRPDTQYF
cdr3_nt: TGTGCCAGCAGCTTCAACAGGCCCGATACGCAGTATTTT

v_call: TRBV3-1
d_call: NA
j_call: TRBJ1-6
clone_size: once
cdr3_aa: CASSPGTENNSPLHF
cdr3_nt: TGTGCCAGCAGCCCCGGGACGGAAAATAATTCACCCCTCCACTTT

v_call: TRBV2
d_call: NA
j_call: TRBJ1-2
clone_size: many
cdr3_aa: CASSEARTQGYGYTF
cdr3_nt: TGTGCCAGCAGTGAAGCGCGTACACAGGGTTATGGCTACACCTTC

v_call: TRBV3-1
d_call: TRBD2
j_call: TRBJ2-1
clone_size: NA
cdr3_aa: CASSLTLAGWSFF
cdr3_nt: TGTGCCAGCAGCCTCACCCTAGCGGGATGGTCGTTCTTC

v_call: TRBV28
d_call: NA
j_call: TRBJ2-3
clone_size: many
cdr3_aa: CASRTTGTQYF
cdr3_nt: TGTGCCAGCAGAACGACGGGAACGCAGTATTTT

v_call: TRBV9
d_call: TRBD2
j_call: TRBJ2-1
clone_size: many
cdr3_aa: CASSVALTSGDNEQFF
cdr3_nt: TGTGCCAGCAGCGTAGCCCTGACTAGCGGGGACAATGAGCAGTTCTTC

v_call: TRBV11-1
d_call: NA
j_call: TRBJ2-5
clone_size: once
cdr3_aa: CASSLAGLGQETQYF
cdr3_nt: TGTGCCAGCAGCTTAGCGGGATTAGGCCAAGAGACCCAGTACTTC

v_call: TRBV10-3
d_call: TRBD2
j_call: TRBJ2-1
clone_size: NA
cdr3_aa: CAIKREGDEQFF
cdr3_nt: TGTGCCATCAAACGGGAGGGGGATGAGCAGTTCTTC

v_call: TRBV5-1
d_call: NA
j_call: TRBJ2-3
clone_size: many
cdr3_aa: CASSSRDHTDTQYF
cdr3_nt: TGCGCCAGCAGCTCCCGGGACCACACAGATACGCAGTATTTT

v_call: TRBV12-3/TRBV12-4
d_call: NA
j_call: TRBJ2-2
clone_size: few
cdr3_aa: CASSLSGRLTGELFF
cdr3_nt: TGTGCCAGCAGCCTTTCGGGCAGGCTCACCGGGGAGCTGTTTTTT

v_call: TRBV20-1
d_call: NA
j_call: TRBJ2-1
clone_size: many
cdr3_aa: CSARNLRAALENEQFF
cdr3_nt: TGCAGTGCTAGAAATCTGCGAGCGGCCTTGGAGAATGAGCAGTTCTTC

v_call: TRBV7-2
d_call: TRBD2
j_call: TRBJ2-1
clone_size: NA
cdr3_aa: CASRITPTSDYNEQFF
cdr3_nt: TGTGCCAGCAGGATAACCCCGACTAGCGACTACAATGAGCAGTTCTTC

v_call: TRBV7-9
d_call: NA
j_call: TRBJ1-6
clone_size: many
cdr3_aa: CASSLQGENSPLHF
cdr3_nt: TGTGCCAGCAGCTTACAAGGGGAAAATTCACCCCTCCACTTT

v_call: TRBV15
d_call: NA
j_call: TRBJ2-1
clone_size: NA
cdr3_aa: CATSNPGQYNEQFF
cdr3_nt: TGTGCCACCAGCAACCCGGGCCAATACAATGAGCAGTTCTTC

v_call: TRBV29-1
d_call: TRBD2
j_call: TRBJ2-5
clone_size: NA
cdr3_aa: CSVRLAGGETQYF
cdr3_nt: TGCAGCGTGCGACTAGCGGGTGGGGAGACCCAGTACTTC

v_call: TRBV18
d_call: NA
j_call: TRBJ2-7
clone_size: NA
cdr3_aa: CASSPNEEAYEQYF
cdr3_nt: TGTGCCAGCTCCCCAAATGAGGAAGCCTACGAGCAGTACTTC

v_call: TRBV14
d_call: NA
j_call: TRBJ2-1
clone_size: few
cdr3_aa: CASSQEGNPEQFF
cdr3_nt: TGTGCCAGCAGCCAAGAAGGCAATCCTGAGCAGTTCTTC

v_call: TRBV2
d_call: TRBD2
j_call: TRBJ2-7
clone_size: NA
cdr3_aa: CASSGERERGYEQYF
cdr3_nt: TGTGCCAGCAGTGGTGAGCGGGAGAGGGGCTACGAGCAGTACTTC